Listed here are 6 T cell receptor beta chains from one sample, sequenced in a study of T-cell reconstitution after alpha-beta-depleted transplantation in children. Molecular barcoding with unique molecular identifiers was used for the TCRbeta library. TCRdb reprocessed the PCR reads with MiXCR, giving one entry per CDR3 protein. The repertoire consists of roughly 790,000 distinct CDR3 sequences, with about 16% occurring once and the leading ten covering roughly 4.8%. The sequencing here drew on PBMCs, mostly from graft donor cells, taken 360 days after TCRalphabeta/CD19-depleted stem cell transplant. Receptors were obtained from a male patient younger than 18 who had a stem cell transplant for acute lymphoblastic leukemia, so the T cells may come from the graft donor.

The J gene is TRBJ2-5, the V gene TRBV24-1; 13 nucleotides line up with TRBD2. J gave up 5 bases and V 2 bases, and 4 bases lay outside the gene matches. The CDR3 spans 16 residues. Germline V gives CDR1 KGHDR, CDR2 SFDVKD. The CDR3 loop reads CATSDYQTSGRETQYF. DNA for the CDR3: TGTGCCACCAGTGATTACCAGACTAGCGGGAGGGAGACCCAGTACTTC.

In its sample, this clonotype was seen a few times. The V call is TRBV7-2, the J call TRBJ1-2, with D possibly being TRBD1 (6 bases). CDR1 is SGHTA, CDR2 FQGNSA, per germline. With 3 bases removed from V and 4 bases from J, the gap between germline ends came to 9 bases. This CDR3 has 13 residues. In DNA form, the CDR3 reads TGTGCCAGCAGCTTTCGGGACATCTATGGCTACACCTTC. Residues: CASSFRDIYGYTF.

The chain recombines TRBV21-1 with TRBJ2-1; the D call of TRBD2 is as the table states it, not checked on the DNA. TRBV21-1 counts as a pseudogene. The CDR3 covers 17 residues. CDR3: CASSAWGRLLGINEQFF. The CDR3 region has the DNA TGTGCCAGCAGCGCTTGGGGTCGGCTACTAGGAATCAATGAGCAGTTCTTC.

This clonotype was seen more than once but under ten times. The J gene is TRBJ2-7, the V gene TRBV5-6, with no clear D. CDR1 is SGHDT and CDR2 is YYEEEE in the germline V gene. The CDR3 length is 14 residues. Deletions cut 4 bases from V and 2 bases from J, with 13 bases between. This CDR3 is CASSPVMSTYEQYF. In DNA, the CDR3 is TGTGCCAGCAGCCCCGTAATGTCTACCTACGAGCAGTACTTC.

The chain recombines TRBV20-1 with TRBJ1-6, with a possible D match to TRBD1 (5 bases). Trimming removed 1 base from V and 7 bases from J, with 20 bases in between. Germline V gene lookup returns CDR1 DFQATT and CDR2 SNEGSKA (reference sequence). The CDR3 is made up of 17 amino acids. CDR3 in amino acids: CSARGPRASQMNSPLHF. In DNA form, the CDR3 reads TGCAGTGCTAGAGGACCCAGGGCGAGCCAGATGAATTCACCCCTCCACTTT.

This clonotype was detected only a few times. V gene TRBV7-9 combines with J gene TRBJ2-2; D is ambiguous. Germline V gives CDR1 SEHNR, CDR2 FQNEAQ (reference sequence). Trimming stripped 3 bases from V and 0 bases from J, with 8 bases between. This CDR3 has 15 amino acids. CDR3 amino acids: CASSFFNPNTGELFF. The CDR3 nucleotides are TGTGCCAGCAGCTTTTTTAATCCGAACACCGGGGAGCTGTTTTTT.